This T cell receptor (beta chain) emerged from a study of CD8+CD57+ T cells in acquired aplastic anemia. Study-wide background: Each DNA sample taken from sorted CD4+ and CD8+ cells came to 3 to 3.5 ug on average.

The template used for profiling TCR beta VDJ and CDR3 was genomic DNA. TCRdb processed the reads anew with MiXCR; each CDR3 protein has one entry. The repertoire includes 310,000 or so distinct CDR3 sequences, about three fifths of them detected once, and under 1.5% sits in the top ten. V lost 6 bases, J lost 5 bases, and 10 bases stayed unmatched. CDR3 length: 15 amino acids. Germline CDR1 and CDR2: LNHDA and SQIVND (reference sequence). Patients chosen for sequencing had shown CD8+CD57+ cell expansion by flow cytometry. Input material: sorted CD4+, CD8+, or CD8+CD57+ T cells (not recorded which) from PBMCs. The receptor comes from a human donor with aplastic anemia. The chain links TRBV19 to TRBJ1-5, with 7 bases aligning to TRBD1. CDR3 amino acids: CASRLVRQGDQPQHF. CDR3 sequence (DNA): TGTGCCAGTAGGTTGGTGAGACAGGGCGATCAGCCCCAGCATTTT.